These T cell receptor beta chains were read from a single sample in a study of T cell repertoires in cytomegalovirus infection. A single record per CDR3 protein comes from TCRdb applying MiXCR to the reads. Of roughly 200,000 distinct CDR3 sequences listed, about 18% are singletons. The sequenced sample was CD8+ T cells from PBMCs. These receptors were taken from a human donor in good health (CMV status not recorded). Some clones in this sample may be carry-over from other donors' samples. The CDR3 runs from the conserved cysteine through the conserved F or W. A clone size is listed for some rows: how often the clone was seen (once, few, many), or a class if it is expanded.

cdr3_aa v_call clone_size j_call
CAVTGGIAGNTIYF TRBV7-9 - TRBJ1-3
CASSIPGTLPGGYTF TRBV7-2 many TRBJ1-2
CASSLARGGHNEQFF TRBV5-1 many TRBJ2-1
CSARDEWRKNQPQHF TRBV20-1 few TRBJ1-5
CASSYTPGELFF TRBV6-6 - TRBJ2-2
CASRVGGTGGRRNTIYF TRBV7-6 many TRBJ1-3
CASSFRQTDSYEQYF TRBV19 few TRBJ2-7
CASSLRTFDSGNTIYF TRBV7-2 - TRBJ1-3
CASSQAGGAYGYTF TRBV7-2 few TRBJ1-2
CASSYLRDRFNQPQHF TRBV6-2/TRBV6-3 few TRBJ1-5
CASSQDFGASKNIQYF TRBV4-1 - TRBJ2-4
CASSLIPDRGPETQYF TRBV7-9 few TRBJ2-5
CASSLRLNQFF TRBV7-2 - TRBJ2-1
CASSLVSGDTEAFF TRBV7-2 many TRBJ1-1
CASSLALGGSEQYF TRBV7-2 once TRBJ2-7
CASSDRAAGGNNEQFF TRBV6-4 few TRBJ2-1
CASSLEGPGNLYGYTF TRBV28 few TRBJ1-2